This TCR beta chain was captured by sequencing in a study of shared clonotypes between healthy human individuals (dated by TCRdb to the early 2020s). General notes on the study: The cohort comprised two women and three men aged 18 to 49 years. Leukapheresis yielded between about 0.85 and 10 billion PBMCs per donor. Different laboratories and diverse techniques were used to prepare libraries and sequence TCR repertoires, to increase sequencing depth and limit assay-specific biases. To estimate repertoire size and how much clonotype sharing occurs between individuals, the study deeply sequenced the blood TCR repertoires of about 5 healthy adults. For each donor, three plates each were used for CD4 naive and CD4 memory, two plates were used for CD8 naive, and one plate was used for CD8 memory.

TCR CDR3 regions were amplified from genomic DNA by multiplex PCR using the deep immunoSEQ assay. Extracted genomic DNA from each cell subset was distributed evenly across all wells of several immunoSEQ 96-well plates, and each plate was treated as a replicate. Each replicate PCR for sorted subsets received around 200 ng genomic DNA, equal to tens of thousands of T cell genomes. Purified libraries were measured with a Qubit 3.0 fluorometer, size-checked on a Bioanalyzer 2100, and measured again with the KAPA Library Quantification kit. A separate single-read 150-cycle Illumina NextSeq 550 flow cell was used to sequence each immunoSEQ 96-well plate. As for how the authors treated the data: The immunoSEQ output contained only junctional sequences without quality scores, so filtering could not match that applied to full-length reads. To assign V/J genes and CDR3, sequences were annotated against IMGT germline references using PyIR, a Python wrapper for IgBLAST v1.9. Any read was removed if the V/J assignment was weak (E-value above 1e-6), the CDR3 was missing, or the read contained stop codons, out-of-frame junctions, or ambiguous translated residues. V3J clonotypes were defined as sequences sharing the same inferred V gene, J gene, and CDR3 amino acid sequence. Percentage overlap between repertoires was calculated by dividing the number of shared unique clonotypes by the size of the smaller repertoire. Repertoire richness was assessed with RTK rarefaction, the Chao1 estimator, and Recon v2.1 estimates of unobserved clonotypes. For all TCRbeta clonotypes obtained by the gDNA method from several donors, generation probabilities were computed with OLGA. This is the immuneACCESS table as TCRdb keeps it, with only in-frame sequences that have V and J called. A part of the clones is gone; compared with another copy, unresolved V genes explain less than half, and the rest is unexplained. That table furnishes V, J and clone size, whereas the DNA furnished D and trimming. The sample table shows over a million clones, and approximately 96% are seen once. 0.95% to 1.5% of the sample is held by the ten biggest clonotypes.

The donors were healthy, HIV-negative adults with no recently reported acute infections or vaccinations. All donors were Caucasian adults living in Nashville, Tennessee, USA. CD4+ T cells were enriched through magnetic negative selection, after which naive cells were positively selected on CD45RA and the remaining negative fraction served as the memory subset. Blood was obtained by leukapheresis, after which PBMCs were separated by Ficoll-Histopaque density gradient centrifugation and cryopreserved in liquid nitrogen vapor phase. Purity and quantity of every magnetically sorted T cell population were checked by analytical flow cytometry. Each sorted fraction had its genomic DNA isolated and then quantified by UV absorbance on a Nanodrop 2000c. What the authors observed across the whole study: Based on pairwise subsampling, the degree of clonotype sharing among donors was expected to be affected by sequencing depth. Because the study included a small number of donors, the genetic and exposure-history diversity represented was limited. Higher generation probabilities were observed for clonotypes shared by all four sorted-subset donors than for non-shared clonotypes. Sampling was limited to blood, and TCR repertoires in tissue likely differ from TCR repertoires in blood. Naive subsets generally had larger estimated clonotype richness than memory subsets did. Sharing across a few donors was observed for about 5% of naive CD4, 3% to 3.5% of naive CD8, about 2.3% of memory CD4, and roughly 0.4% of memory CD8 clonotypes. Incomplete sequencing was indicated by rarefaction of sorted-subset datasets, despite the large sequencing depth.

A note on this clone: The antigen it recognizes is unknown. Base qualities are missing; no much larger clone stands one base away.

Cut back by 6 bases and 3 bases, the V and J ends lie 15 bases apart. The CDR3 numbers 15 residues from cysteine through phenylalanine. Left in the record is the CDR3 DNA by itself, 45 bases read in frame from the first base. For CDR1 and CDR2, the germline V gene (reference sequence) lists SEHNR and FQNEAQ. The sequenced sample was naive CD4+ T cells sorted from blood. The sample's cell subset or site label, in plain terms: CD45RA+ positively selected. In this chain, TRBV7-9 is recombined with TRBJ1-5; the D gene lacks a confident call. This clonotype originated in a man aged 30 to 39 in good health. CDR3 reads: CASSHSGIINQPQHF. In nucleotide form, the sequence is TGTGCCAGCAGTCATTCAGGTATAATCAATCAGCCCCAGCATTTT.